Following are 11 T cell receptor beta chains from one sample sequenced in a study of OX40 agonist ivuxolimab in advanced cancers. Measured with immunoSEQ multiplex PCR; TCRdb has only the in-frame clones, and not every one. The table has 60,000 to 75,000 clones, approximately 86% seen once. Sequences were derived from CD4+ or CD8+ T cells sorted from blood, sampled in a trial of the OX40 agonist ivuxolimab. The receptors shown here come from an adult with an advanced solid tumor such as melanoma, head and neck, liver or kidney cancer.

This chain uses TRBV28 with TRBJ2-2; D remains unclear. The V end lost 5 bases, the J end lost 0 bases, and 4 bases lay between the germline ends. CDR3 length: 13 amino acids. The V gene's germline CDR1 is MDHEN and CDR2 SYDVKM. The CDR3 loop is CASSPTNTGELFF. CDR3 DNA sequence: TGTGCCAGCAGTCCGACGAACACCGGGGAGCTGTTTTTT.

The chain is built from TRBV6-5 and TRBJ1-6, with 7 bases aligning to TRBD1. This CDR3 has 15 residues. After removal of 6 bases from V and 6 bases from J, the junction contained 8 bases not matched to a gene. CDR1 is MNHEY and CDR2 is SVGAGI in the germline V gene. DNA of the CDR3: TGTGCCAGCAGGCACCGACAGGGCCTTAATTCACCCCTCCACTTT. Its translation is CASRHRQGLNSPLHF.

The gene calls are TRBV4-3 and TRBJ1-5; D is uncertain. Germline assignment: CDR1 LGHNA and CDR2 YSLEER. Trimming cost V 0 bases and J 2 bases, with 11 bases left between them. CDR3 size: 16 residues. This CDR3 is CASSQDLDSGNQPQHF. Written as DNA, the CDR3 is TGCGCCAGCAGCCAAGATTTGGATAGTGGCAATCAGCCCCAGCATTTT.

The chain joins TRBV27 to TRBJ1-4; D may be TRBD1 (6 bases). The CDR3 has 12 residues. CDR1 and CDR2 from the germline V gene are MNHEY and SMNVEV (reference sequence). The V and J ends lost 8 bases and 5 bases respectively, with 9 bases between them. The CDR3 DNA reads TGTGCCAGCTCTACAGGGAATGAAAAACTGTTTTTT. Amino acid sequence: CASSTGNEKLFF.

The chain carries TRBV9 and TRBJ1-4; D ambiguous. V lost 4 bases, J lost 7 bases, and 17 bases lay in between. CDR3 length equals 15 residues. Per the germline V gene, CDR1 is SGDLS and CDR2 is YYNGEE. CDR3 sequence reads: CASSPSGGLGEKLFF. The CDR3 bases are TGTGCCAGCAGCCCTAGCGGAGGTTTAGGTGAAAAACTGTTTTTT.

This chain uses TRBV5-1 with TRBJ2-2; 7 nucleotides align to TRBD2. V shed 3 bases and J 0 bases; nucleotides not matched to a gene: 2. Germline CDR1 is SGHRS and CDR2 is YFSETQ. CDR3 length equals 15 residues. The CDR3 sequence: CASSWGGPNTGELFF. In nucleotides, the CDR3 is TGCGCCAGCAGCTGGGGGGGACCGAACACCGGGGAGCTGTTTTTT.

There are a few counts of this clone. The chain combines TRBV27 with TRBJ1-5; 9 nucleotides agree with TRBD1. The CDR3 spans 17 residues. CDR1 and CDR2 (germline): MNHEY, SMNVEV (reference sequence). V shed 5 bases and J 2 bases; nucleotides not matched to a gene: 10. CDR3 nucleotides: TGTGCCAGCAGTCCTTTATACCGGGACAGGGGCAATCAGCCCCAGCATTTT. It encodes CASSPLYRDRGNQPQHF.

The CDR3 DNA is TGTGCCAGCAGCAAAGACCAGGGGATGGGGCGGGAAAAACTGTTTTTT. Translated: CASSKDQGMGREKLFF. The chain carries TRBV7-2 and TRBJ1-4, with D possibly TRBD1 on 6 matching bases. The V end was cut by 5 bases, the J end by 8 bases, with 21 bases between. The CDR3 totals 16 residues. Looked up from germline, CDR1 is SGHTA and CDR2 is FQGNSA. The full variable domain, completed using reference TRBV7-2 and TRBJ1-4, is GAGVSQSPSNKVTEKGKDVELRCDPISGHTALYWYRQSLGQGLEFLIYFQGNSAPDKSGLPSDRFSAERTGGSVSTLTIQRTQQEDSAVYLCASSKDQGMGREKLFFGSGTQLSVL.

The rearrangement joins TRBV5-1 to TRBJ2-1; D ambiguous. Trimming removed 0 bases from V and 4 bases from J, with 11 bases in between. The germline gives CDR1 SGHRS, CDR2 YFSETQ. The CDR3 has 15 residues. The CDR3 spells CASSLETRSYNEQFF. The CDR3 nucleotides are TGCGCCAGCAGCTTGGAGACCAGGAGTTACAATGAGCAGTTCTTC. The full variable domain, rest sourced from reference TRBV5-1 and TRBJ2-1, is KAGVTQTPRYLIKTRGQQVTLSCSPISGHRSVSWYQQTPGQGLQFLFEYFSETQRNKGNFPGRFSGRQFSNSRSEMNVSTLELGDSALYLCASSLETRSYNEQFFGPGTRLTVL.

J is TRBJ2-4 and V is TRBV28, with D possibly matching TRBD1 (5 bases). Germline V CDR1 and CDR2: MDHEN, SYDVKM. This CDR3 has 17 residues. V gave up 5 bases and J gave up 1 base, with 18 bases separating them. The CDR3 here is CASSTLGDAAAKNIQYF. The CDR3 DNA is TGTGCCAGCAGTACCCTAGGGGATGCAGCGGCCAAAAACATTCAGTACTTC.

The gene calls are TRBV28 and TRBJ1-2; D perhaps matches TRBD1 (6 bases). The CDR3 consists of 14 residues. V was shortened by 0 bases and J by 6 bases, with 11 bases between the two germline ends. Germline values: CDR1 MDHEN, CDR2 SYDVKM. The CDR3 is CASSLWAGAHGYTF. The CDR3 nucleotides are TGTGCCAGCAGTTTATGGGCAGGGGCCCATGGCTACACCTTC.